The 7 T cell receptor beta chains reported below all come from one sample, sequenced in a study of Ad26.COV2.S vaccination and SARS-CoV-2 variants. Clones were read by immunoSEQ multiplex PCR, and TCRdb kept only the in-frame ones, dropping some. The sample includes 450,000 to 550,000 clones, roughly nine tenths seen only once; the top ten take roughly 1.7%. Treatment defined: 15 to 20 received Ad26.COV2.S at low or high dose, single or two shots; several received placebo; per-sample allocation not given. The investigators took samples on day 63 after the first vaccine or placebo injection. This material consisted of peripheral blood, taken in a trial of Ad26.COV2.S vaccine versus placebo. These receptors all come from a person aged 18-65 years who received the Ad26.COV2.S COVID-19 vaccine or a placebo.

The J gene is TRBJ1-1, the V gene TRBV6-5; TRBD1 agrees at 7 bases. Per germline, CDR1 MNHEY and CDR2 SVGAGI. J gave up 1 base and V 7 bases, and 6 bases lay outside the gene matches. The CDR3 sequence is 14 residues long. DNA of the CDR3: TGTGCCAGCAAACTGACAGGGCCGAACACTGAAGCTTTCTTT. Its translation: CASKLTGPNTEAFF.

The rearrangement links TRBV29-1 to TRBJ2-2; D is perhaps TRBD2 (6 bases). CDR3 length: 13 amino acids. V was shortened by 7 bases and J by 3 bases, with 12 bases between the two germline ends. Per germline, CDR1 SQVTM and CDR2 ANQGSEA. CDR3 protein: CSARRGDTGELFF. CDR3 sequence (DNA): TGCAGCGCCCGGCGCGGGGACACCGGGGAGCTGTTTTTT.

The J gene is TRBJ1-4, the V gene TRBV7-9; 10 bases line up with TRBD1. The CDR3 is 19 amino acids. Germline trimming cut 5 bases from V and 1 base from J; bases unmatched to any gene: 13. Germline V gene data show CDR1 as SEHNR and CDR2 as FQNEAQ (reference sequence). CDR3 sequence (DNA): TGTGCCAGCAGCCCCCACCGACAGGGGGCGACTGAAACTAATGAAAAACTGTTTTTT. Its translation: CASSPHRQGATETNEKLFF.

The rearrangement joins TRBV30 to TRBJ2-7; D not certain. There are 14 residues in the CDR3. V lost 4 bases and J 0 bases, leaving 13 bases between the germline ends. Germline V gene sequence: CDR1 GTSNPN, CDR2 SVGIG (reference sequence). CDR3 in DNA: TGTGCCTGGAAACGGTACGCATACTCCTACGAGCAGTACTTC. This codes for CAWKRYAYSYEQYF.

This clone appeared once. This chain links TRBV24-1 with TRBJ1-1; the D is unclear. Per germline, CDR1 KGHDR and CDR2 SFDVKD. The CDR3 is 15 amino acids. V was pared by 3 bases and J by 1 base, with 11 bases between. The CDR3 protein is CATSDGRGGNTEAFF. In nucleotides, the CDR3 is TGTGCCACCAGTGATGGCCGGGGTGGGAACACTGAAGCTTTCTTT.

This clone was recorded once. J is TRBJ2-7 and V is TRBV19, with D possibly TRBD2 on 6 matching bases. CDR1 and CDR2 (germline): LNHDA, SQIVND (reference sequence). The germline V and J ends were trimmed by 5 bases and 1 base, with 15 bases remaining between them. The CDR3 covers 15 residues. The CDR3 reads CASSDGSAGSYEQYF. In DNA, the CDR3 is TGTGCCAGTAGTGACGGATCGGCGGGGTCCTACGAGCAGTACTTC. Full variable domain (remainder filled in from reference TRBV19 and TRBJ2-7): DGGITQSPKYLFRKEGQNVTLSCEQNLNHDAMYWYRQDPGQGLRLIYYSQIVNDFQKGDIAEGYSVSREKKESFPLTVTSAQKNPTAFYLCASSDGSAGSYEQYFGPGTRLTVT.

This rearrangement joins TRBV29-1 to TRBJ1-3, with D perhaps TRBD1 (6 bases). The V and J ends lost 5 bases and 2 bases respectively, with 13 bases between them. CDR1 and CDR2 (germline): SQVTM, ANQGSEA. The CDR3 has 14 amino acids. This CDR3 is CSVQQGFTGNTIYF. The CDR3 region has the DNA TGCAGCGTTCAACAGGGATTTACTGGAAACACCATATATTTT.